This T cell receptor beta chain was documented in a study of T cell responses to AZD1222 COVID-19 vaccine (dated by TCRdb to the early 2020s). About the full investigation: TCR sequencing covered some 250 trial participants: about 210 given two doses of AZD1222 and 26 given two doses of MenACWY control vaccine. Trial participants were enrolled by age into subgroups of 18-55, 56-69 and 70-plus years, and 148, 28 and 57 TCR-sequenced participants, respectively, were included in these subgroups.

General conclusions and limits of the study: A significant rise in spike-specific TCR breadth and depth was observed after two AZD1222 doses relative to day 0 and relative to MenACWY recipients. The whole spike protein was spanned by vaccine-associated CD4 TCRs, and dominant responses were seen in regions 160-218 and 743-854. Only five to seven AZD1222 recipients were SARS-CoV-2 seropositive at baseline, limiting conclusions about previously exposed vaccinees. No day 14 peak-response samples were available, so repertoires were characterized only after the peak T cell response. The 56-69-year group was small, and its depth increase did not reach significance, likely because of low power. Reportedly, almost half of the unique spike-specific TCRs recognized epitopes lying outside the regions that are mutated in the B.1.351 and B.1.1.7 variants. Participants were mostly white British, with more females than males. The authors suggested clonal diversity may have been underestimated.

Note on this clone: Its cognate antigen has yet to be identified. Base qualities are not recorded, but no much larger clone differs from it by a single base.

The CDR3 regions of human TCRbeta chains were analyzed by immunosequencing. The authors' pipeline ran thus. TCRs in the repertoires were compared against a reference library of SARS-CoV-2-specific TCRs that had been generated with the MIRA antigen-specificity platform. Breadth was defined as the fraction of unique TCRs that were SARS-CoV-2-associated, and depth was defined as the fraction of total T cells that were SARS-CoV-2-associated. Using the MIRA data, every spike-specific TCR was mapped to the spike region that the TCR reacted to and assigned to either a CD4 or a CD8 class. Log10-transformed breadth and depth values were compared by one-way ANOVA with Sidak's multiple comparisons tests. TCRdb took over this immuneACCESS table, retaining in-frame rearrangements with V and J assigned. Such tables are incomplete; in checked studies, under half of the missing clones stem from an unresolved V gene, and the remainder is unexplained. The V and J calls and clone size come from that table; D and trimming were worked out from the DNA. The sample has roughly 120,000 clones on record, 80% to 90% of them singletons. Roughly 14% of the sample rests with the top ten.

Explained via the paper, the time point label denotes: about 28 days (+/-7) after the second vaccine dose. AZD1222 recipients whose second dose came at about 4 weeks and those whose second dose came at about 12 weeks were combined into one group, since spike-specific TCR depth and breadth did not differ between the two schedules. Vaccinee samples were obtained from the UK trials COV001 and COV002, which included a single-blind randomized controlled phase 2/3 trial of AZD1222 (ChAdOx1 nCoV-19) in healthy adults. For TCRbeta chain sequencing, PBMC samples from trial participants were taken at day 0 and at day 28 after the second dose. The TCR was taken from an adult who received the AZD1222 COVID-19 vaccine. Sequencing used peripheral blood, obtained 28 days after the second AZD1222 dose.

The DNA sequence is TGTGCCAGCAGTCTTTACAGGGCCTCCTACGAGCAGTACTTC. The encoded protein is CASSLYRASYEQYF. Here the chain combines TRBV6-5 and TRBJ2-7, with a tentative D gene TRBD1 over 6 matching bases. The CDR3, cysteine through phenylalanine, is 14 amino acids long. The entry retains the CDR3 DNA only, 42 bases that are in frame from base 1. Between the V and J ends, shortened by 5 bases and 0 bases respectively, the junction contains 11 bases. In the germline V gene, CDR1 corresponds to MNHEY and CDR2 to SVGAGI.